This record covers a single T cell receptor (beta chain). The CDR3 is made up of 16 amino acids. V shed 6 bases and J 3 bases; nucleotides not matched to a gene: 8. Germline V gene sequence: CDR1 SGHVS, CDR2 FQNEAQ. Primers for the PCR totalled 60 Vbeta and 13 Jbeta. The method was immunoSEQ multiplex PCR; TCRdb's version includes in-frame clones alone and lacks a portion of them. The sample contains 150,000 or so clones, approximately 80% of which appear only once. The data were taken from a study of cytomegalovirus exposure and HLA in healthy donors. The sequence derives from a woman in her thirties or forties in good health and CMV-seronegative. The sample was PBMCs. The chain couples TRBV7-8 to TRBJ1-6; 7 bases line up with TRBD1. CDR3 nucleotide sequence: TGTGCCAGCAGACGGGACAGAACAATCTATAATTCACCCCTCCACTTT. Translated, it gives CASRRDRTIYNSPLHF. The full variable domain, in which reference TRBV7-8 and TRBJ1-6 provide the parts outside the CDR3, is GAGVSQSPRYKVAKRGQDVALRCDPISGHVSLFWYQQALGQGPEFLTYFQNEAQLDKSGLPSDRFFAERPEGSVSTLKIQRTQQEDSAVYLCASRRDRTIYNSPLHFGNGTRLTVT.